This T cell receptor (beta chain) was observed in a study of control samples from healthy donors and cancer patients. The method was immunoSEQ multiplex PCR; TCRdb's version includes in-frame clones alone and lacks a portion of them. Of some 130,000 clones listed, just under 95% are singletons. V lost 0 bases to trimming and J lost 3 bases, with 6 bases between them. This CDR3 comprises 13 residues. CDR1 is SGDLS and CDR2 is YYNGEE in the germline V gene. This TCR came from a man aged 18 to 35 in good health. The gene calls are TRBV9 and TRBJ1-1; no clear D gene. The material sequenced was blood. The CDR3 region has the DNA TGTGCCAGCAGCGTAGGGGCCCACACTGAAGCTTTCTTT. This codes for CASSVGAHTEAFF.